Listed below are T cell receptor beta chains from one sample, sequenced in a study of beta chain features in type 1 diabetes. Libraries were prepared by immunoSEQ multiplex PCR; TCRdb keeps only in-frame clonotypes and omits some of them. This table holds 400,000 to 500,000 clones, approximately 14% found once. The sample consisted of naive CD4+ T cells from blood. All receptors come from a young man in good health. Both conserved end residues are part of each CDR3. The order of the fields is V gene, D gene, clone size, J gene, CDR3 protein, CDR3 DNA. D genes are given only for firm matches. Clone size, where shown, is once, few, many, or a class for clones that have expanded.

v_gene: TRBV7-2
d_gene: .
abundance: .
j_gene: TRBJ2-5
CDR3aa: CASSLYQETQYF
CDR3nt: TGTGCCAGCAGTTTGTACCAAGAGACCCAGTACTTC

v_gene: TRBV27
d_gene: .
abundance: few
j_gene: TRBJ2-5
CDR3aa: CASSLAGFGETQYF
CDR3nt: TGTGCCAGCAGTTTAGCAGGGTTCGGGGAGACCCAGTACTTC

v_gene: TRBV27
d_gene: .
abundance: .
j_gene: TRBJ1-1
CDR3aa: CASSLMDGSEAFF
CDR3nt: TGTGCCAGCAGTTTAATGGACGGTTCTGAAGCTTTCTTT

v_gene: TRBV5-1
d_gene: .
abundance: .
j_gene: TRBJ2-5
CDR3aa: CASSLRETQYF
CDR3nt: TGCGCCAGCAGCTTGAGAGAGACCCAGTACTTC

v_gene: TRBV4-3
d_gene: .
abundance: .
j_gene: TRBJ2-1
CDR3aa: CASSQEGGISSYNEQFF
CDR3nt: TGCGCCAGCAGCCAAGAAGGCGGGATCAGCTCCTACAATGAGCAGTTCTTC

v_gene: TRBV4-2
d_gene: TRBD1
abundance: .
j_gene: TRBJ2-1
CDR3aa: CASSQDQGVSYNEQFF
CDR3nt: TGTGCCAGCAGCCAAGATCAGGGGGTCTCCTACAATGAGCAGTTCTTC

v_gene: TRBV7-2
d_gene: .
abundance: .
j_gene: TRBJ2-4
CDR3aa: CASSIEAGAREVAKNIQYF
CDR3nt: TGTGCCAGCAGCATAGAGGCGGGGGCCCGTGAAGTAGCCAAAAACATTCAGTACTTC

v_gene: TRBV7-9
d_gene: .
abundance: .
j_gene: TRBJ2-5
CDR3aa: CASSPGQSGVAQYF
CDR3nt: TGTGCCAGCAGCCCCGGACAGTCAGGGGTGGCCCAGTACTTC

v_gene: TRBV29-1
d_gene: .
abundance: .
j_gene: TRBJ2-2
CDR3aa: CSVGRTGELFF
CDR3nt: TGCAGCGTGGGACGAACCGGGGAGCTGTTTTTT

v_gene: TRBV7-9
d_gene: TRBD1
abundance: few
j_gene: TRBJ2-7
CDR3aa: CASSPYGTGLSYEQYF
CDR3nt: TGTGCCAGCAGCCCGTACGGGACAGGGCTCTCCTACGAGCAGTACTTC

v_gene: TRBV10-3
d_gene: TRBD1
abundance: .
j_gene: TRBJ2-1
CDR3aa: CAIRPTGGHEQFF
CDR3nt: TGTGCCATCAGGCCCACAGGGGGCCATGAGCAGTTCTTC

v_gene: TRBV2
d_gene: TRBD1
abundance: few
j_gene: TRBJ1-2
CDR3aa: CASSSGQGYGYTF
CDR3nt: TGTGCCAGCAGCTCGGGACAGGGGTATGGCTACACCTTC

v_gene: TRBV6-1
d_gene: .
abundance: few
j_gene: TRBJ1-1
CDR3aa: CASSEIQRTEAFF
CDR3nt: TGTGCCAGCAGTGAAATTCAGCGAACTGAAGCTTTCTTT

v_gene: TRBV30
d_gene: TRBD2
abundance: few
j_gene: TRBJ2-2
CDR3aa: CAWRTTSGPGELFF
CDR3nt: TGTGCCTGGAGGACAACTAGCGGGCCCGGGGAGCTGTTTTTT

v_gene: TRBV25-1
d_gene: .
abundance: few
j_gene: TRBJ2-3
CDR3aa: CASSSSGGPDTQYF
CDR3nt: TGTGCCAGCAGTTCCTCCGGAGGGCCGGATACGCAGTATTTT

v_gene: TRBV27
d_gene: .
abundance: .
j_gene: TRBJ2-3
CDR3aa: CASSRPGLPDTQYF
CDR3nt: TGTGCCAGCAGTCGACCGGGCCTTCCTGATACGCAGTATTTT

v_gene: TRBV28
d_gene: .
abundance: few
j_gene: TRBJ2-3
CDR3aa: CASSLRSGGAADTQYF
CDR3nt: TGTGCCAGCAGCCTAAGGTCCGGGGGCGCGGCAGATACGCAGTATTTT

v_gene: TRBV15
d_gene: .
abundance: .
j_gene: TRBJ2-3
CDR3aa: CATSSGGGPLDTQYF
CDR3nt: TGTGCCACCAGCAGCGGGGGTGGGCCTCTAGATACGCAGTATTTT

v_gene: TRBV21-1
d_gene: .
abundance: few
j_gene: TRBJ2-1
CDR3aa: CASSKVFSGRALNEQFF
CDR3nt: TGTGCCAGCAGCAAAGTTTTCAGCGGGAGGGCCCTCAATGAGCAGTTCTTC

v_gene: TRBV9
d_gene: TRBD2
abundance: .
j_gene: TRBJ2-7
CDR3aa: CASSPRVSGDYEQYF
CDR3nt: TGTGCCAGCAGCCCCCGAGTGAGCGGGGATTACGAGCAGTACTTC

v_gene: TRBV29-1
d_gene: TRBD1
abundance: few
j_gene: TRBJ1-4
CDR3aa: CSVEEKGAPANEKLFF
CDR3nt: TGCAGCGTTGAAGAAAAGGGGGCGCCGGCTAATGAAAAACTGTTTTTT

v_gene: TRBV15
d_gene: .
abundance: .
j_gene: TRBJ1-3
CDR3aa: CATSSGVGNTIYF
CDR3nt: TGTGCCACCAGTTCCGGCGTTGGAAACACCATATATTTT

v_gene: TRBV6-5
d_gene: .
abundance: few
j_gene: TRBJ2-5
CDR3aa: CASSTTPRGSETQYF
CDR3nt: TGTGCCAGCAGTACGACCCCCCGGGGCTCGGAGACCCAGTACTTC

v_gene: TRBV10-2
d_gene: .
abundance: few
j_gene: TRBJ2-1
CDR3aa: CASRNGESEQFF
CDR3nt: TGCGCCAGCAGGAATGGCGAAAGTGAGCAGTTCTTC

v_gene: TRBV7-9
d_gene: TRBD1
abundance: .
j_gene: TRBJ2-7
CDR3aa: CASSRDRGSAYEQYF
CDR3nt: TGTGCCAGCAGCCGGGACAGGGGATCGGCCTACGAGCAGTACTTC

v_gene: TRBV29-1
d_gene: .
abundance: .
j_gene: TRBJ2-7
CDR3aa: CSVGEVYEQYF
CDR3nt: TGCAGCGTTGGGGAAGTCTACGAGCAGTACTTC

v_gene: TRBV7-2
d_gene: .
abundance: few
j_gene: TRBJ1-1
CDR3aa: CASSLDGSLEGNTEAFF
CDR3nt: TGTGCCAGCAGCTTAGATGGCAGCCTGGAGGGGAACACTGAAGCTTTCTTT

v_gene: TRBV4-1
d_gene: .
abundance: .
j_gene: TRBJ1-1
CDR3aa: CASSHPTVNTEAFF
CDR3nt: TGCGCCAGCAGCCACCCGACAGTGAACACTGAAGCTTTCTTT

v_gene: TRBV13
d_gene: .
abundance: few
j_gene: TRBJ1-5
CDR3aa: CASSLSRNQPQHF
CDR3nt: TGTGCCAGCAGCTTAAGTCGAAATCAGCCCCAGCATTTT

v_gene: TRBV7-8
d_gene: TRBD1
abundance: few
j_gene: TRBJ2-7
CDR3aa: CASSLAGTGLEQYF
CDR3nt: TGTGCCAGCAGCTTAGCGGGGACAGGCCTCGAGCAGTACTTC

v_gene: TRBV7-8
d_gene: .
abundance: few
j_gene: TRBJ2-5
CDR3aa: CASSPRAIKETQYF
CDR3nt: TGTGCCAGCAGCCCGAGGGCCATCAAAGAGACCCAGTACTTC

v_gene: TRBV6-4
d_gene: .
abundance: .
j_gene: TRBJ2-1
CDR3aa: CATIYNEQFF
CDR3nt: TGTGCCACCATATACAATGAGCAGTTCTTC